The present entry profiles one TCR beta chain with its context. Its matching antigen is unknown. The record originates from a study of cytomegalovirus exposure and HLA in healthy donors. This CDR3 is 20 amino acids long. V was trimmed by 2 bases and J by 6 bases, leaving 28 bases between them. Germline assignment: CDR1 SGHTA and CDR2 FQGTGA. General study findings and limits: It was only CMV serostatus that was available as immune exposure information.

Amplification used 60 Vbeta primers and 13 Jbeta primers. This table comes from immunoSEQ multiplex PCR, and its TCRdb copy is limited to in-frame clones, with some not included. The sample carries 150,000 to 200,000 clones, 62% recorded once. The TCR comes from a man aged 35-49 years in good health and CMV-seronegative. Sequenced: PBMCs. The gene calls are TRBV7-3 and TRBJ2-2, with D unclear. CDR3 in amino acids: CASSLESPLWSQLSAGELFF. CDR3 coding DNA: TGTGCCAGCAGCTTAGAATCCCCCCTCTGGTCGCAATTGAGCGCCGGGGAGCTGTTTTTT.